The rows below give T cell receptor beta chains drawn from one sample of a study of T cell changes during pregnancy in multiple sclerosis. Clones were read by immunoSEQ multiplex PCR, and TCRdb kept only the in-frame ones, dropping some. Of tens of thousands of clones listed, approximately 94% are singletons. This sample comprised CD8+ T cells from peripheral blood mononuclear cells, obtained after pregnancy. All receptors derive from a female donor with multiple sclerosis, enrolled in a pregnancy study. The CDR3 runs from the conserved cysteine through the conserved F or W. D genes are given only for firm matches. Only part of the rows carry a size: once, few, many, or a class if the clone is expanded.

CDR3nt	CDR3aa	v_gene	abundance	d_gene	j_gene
TGTGCCAGCAGCCAAGCCCCGCAGGGGGCGGAACTGTTTTTT	CASSQAPQGAELFF	TRBV4-2	-	TRBD1	TRBJ1-4
TGCGCCAGCAGCCCCCGGGACACCGGGCGCGAGCAGTACTTC	CASSPRDTGREQYF	TRBV4-1	few	-	TRBJ2-7
TGCGCCAGCAGCTTGGAATTGGTGACAGCTAGCCAAGAGACCCAGTACTTC	CASSLELVTASQETQYF	TRBV5-1	-	-	TRBJ2-5
TGTGCCAGCAGTTTGGGGGGGGATGAGCAGTTCTTC	CASSLGGDEQFF	TRBV27	-	TRBD2	TRBJ2-1
TGTGCCTGTCACGACGGATTAGCGGATAATCAGCCCCAGCATTTT	CACHDGLADNQPQHF	TRBV30	-	-	TRBJ1-5
TGTGCCAGCAGCACGAATAGCGGAAACGGCACAGATACGCAGTATTTT	CASSTNSGNGTDTQYF	TRBV13	-	-	TRBJ2-3
TGTGCCAGTAGCCTTCTAGCGGGAGGGAACGAGCAGTACTTC	CASSLLAGGNEQYF	TRBV19	-	TRBD2	TRBJ2-7
TGTGCCAGCAGCCATTCCTACAATGAGCAGTTCTTC	CASSHSYNEQFF	TRBV27	-	-	TRBJ2-1
TGTGCCTGGAGCCCCTCGGGGAACACTGAAGCTTTCTTT	CAWSPSGNTEAFF	TRBV30	-	-	TRBJ1-1
TGTGCCAGCAGGTCTTCAGGGGGATCCTACGAGCAGTACTTC	CASRSSGGSYEQYF	TRBV28	once	TRBD1	TRBJ2-7
TGTGCCAGCAGTCCCCTCGAACAGATCTACGAGCAGTACTTC	CASSPLEQIYEQYF	TRBV27	-	-	TRBJ2-7
TGTGCCAGCAGCGTAGATCCAGCGGGAGGGTCCGAGCAGTACTTC	CASSVDPAGGSEQYF	TRBV9	-	TRBD2	TRBJ2-7
TGTGCCAGCAGCTTGGCCCACAGCACGAAAGGCTACACCTTC	CASSLAHSTKGYTF	TRBV5-4	-	-	TRBJ1-2
TGTGCCATCAGATGGGACAGATCCTTCTATAGCAATCAGCCCCAGCATTTT	CAIRWDRSFYSNQPQHF	TRBV10-3	-	TRBD1	TRBJ1-5
TGCGCCAGCAGCCAAGAGCGGCTTTCTTCCTACAATGAGCAGTTCTTC	CASSQERLSSYNEQFF	TRBV4-3	-	-	TRBJ2-1
TGTGCCACCAGCAGTCCCCCCCCGGGGGGGGAGACCCAGTACTTC	CATSSPPPGGETQYF	TRBV15	-	TRBD2	TRBJ2-5
TGTGCCAGCAGTTTTGGAGGGCCTTGGCAGGGTGAGCAGTTCTTC	CASSFGGPWQGEQFF	TRBV27	-	-	TRBJ2-1
TGTGCCAGCGAGGGAGGGGCGACCTACGAGCAGTACTTC	CASEGGATYEQYF	TRBV28	-	TRBD2	TRBJ2-7
TGTGCCAGCAGCGGGGGGACAGGGCGGACTGAAGCTTTCTTT	CASSGGTGRTEAFF	TRBV9	-	TRBD1	TRBJ1-1
TGTGCCTGGATCCCCTCCCCCGGCACTGAAGCTTTCTTT	CAWIPSPGTEAFF	TRBV30	-	-	TRBJ1-1
TGTGCCAGTAGTATAGCTCTCAATCAGCCCCAGCATTTT	CASSIALNQPQHF	TRBV19	-	-	TRBJ1-5
TGTGCCAGCAGTTACCGGGACAGCTCCTACGAGCAGTACTTC	CASSYRDSSYEQYF	TRBV6-6	-	TRBD1	TRBJ2-7
TGTGCCAGCAGCTTAGTCTCAGGGTCCCAAGAGACCCAGTACTTC	CASSLVSGSQETQYF	TRBV7-8	-	-	TRBJ2-5
TGCGCCAGCAGCTTGCAGGAATTGAACACTGAAGCTTTCTTT	CASSLQELNTEAFF	TRBV5-1	-	-	TRBJ1-1
TGTGCCAGCAGTTTTGGGCAGAACTCCTACGAGCAGTACTTC	CASSFGQNSYEQYF	TRBV28	-	-	TRBJ2-7
TGTGCCAGCAGTGCGGACACCACGGGAGCTTTCTTT	CASSADTTGAFF	TRBV27	-	-	TRBJ1-1
TGCGCCAGCAGCCCCTTTAGCGGGAGCAGCTCCTACAATGAGCAGTTCTTC	CASSPFSGSSSYNEQFF	TRBV5-1	-	TRBD2	TRBJ2-1
TGTGCCACCAGCAGAGATCGGTCATCTGATACGCAGTATTTT	CATSRDRSSDTQYF	TRBV15	-	-	TRBJ2-3
TGTGCCACCAGCAGAGATGAACAGGACCACTATGGCTACACCTTC	CATSRDEQDHYGYTF	TRBV15	few	-	TRBJ1-2
TGTGCCATCAGTGAGGGGGCAATGCAAGAGACCCAGTACTTC	CAISEGAMQETQYF	TRBV10-3	-	-	TRBJ2-5
TGTGCCAGCGGCAAGGGGCTCGAGCAGTACTTC	CASGKGLEQYF	TRBV27	-	-	TRBJ2-7
TGCAGTGTAAAGGTCAGGGAGGTTTCTGGGGCCAACGTCCTGACTTTC	CSVKVREVSGANVLTF	TRBV29-1	-	-	TRBJ2-6
TGTGCCAGCTCACCTAAGGAGGGCCAGGAGACCCAGTACTTC	CASSPKEGQETQYF	TRBV18	-	-	TRBJ2-5
TGTGCCAGCAGCCCAAATGGTGGGACAGAGTACGAGCAGTACTTC	CASSPNGGTEYEQYF	TRBV7-3	-	TRBD1	TRBJ2-7
TGTGCCAGCAGCGTAGGGGCAGACTACGAGCAGTACTTC	CASSVGADYEQYF	TRBV9	-	-	TRBJ2-7
TGTGCCAGCAGCTTGCGACTGGAGGAGACCCAGTACTTC	CASSLRLEETQYF	TRBV5-6	-	-	TRBJ2-5
TGCAGCGTTCATGCGCAGGGGGCAATTTCTGCCACTGAAGCTTTCTTT	CSVHAQGAISATEAFF	TRBV29-1	-	TRBD1	TRBJ1-1
TGCGCCAGCAGCTTGAGCGGGAGGGCCAGCGAGCAGTTCTTC	CASSLSGRASEQFF	TRBV5-1	-	TRBD2	TRBJ2-1
TGTGCCAGTAGTCCTTCTAATGAAAAACTGTTTTTT	CASSPSNEKLFF	TRBV19	-	-	TRBJ1-4
TGTGCCAGCAGCTTGGGGGCAGCCTACGAGCAGTACTTC	CASSLGAAYEQYF	TRBV5-5	-	-	TRBJ2-7
TGTGCCAGCAGCTTAGGGGGAAGGGGTCAGCCCCAGCATTTT	CASSLGGRGQPQHF	TRBV7-9	-	-	TRBJ1-5
TGTGCCGCCTCCGGGGGTGCCGATACGCAGTATTTT	CAASGGADTQYF	TRBV10-3	-	-	TRBJ2-3
TGTGCCAGTAGGGAAACAGGGATATGGAATTACGAGCAGTACTTC	CASRETGIWNYEQYF	TRBV19	-	-	TRBJ2-7
TGTGCCAGCAGTTTTATGGGGCGGAAGGCCGGTGAGCAGTTCTTC	CASSFMGRKAGEQFF	TRBV27	-	-	TRBJ2-1
TGCAGCGTGGAAGCCTGGACTAGCGGGAGCTACAATGAGCAGTTCTTC	CSVEAWTSGSYNEQFF	TRBV29-1	-	TRBD2	TRBJ2-1
TGTGCCAGCAGCCCATCCCCGGGAGACCCCCACGAGCAGTACTTC	CASSPSPGDPHEQYF	TRBV7-9	-	-	TRBJ2-7
TGTGCCAGTAGTCCCTGGGGCAGCTCCTACGAGCAGTACTTC	CASSPWGSSYEQYF	TRBV19	-	-	TRBJ2-7
TGTGCCAGCAGCTCTTGGGACAGGAGTCCAGAGACCCAGTACTTC	CASSSWDRSPETQYF	TRBV13	once	TRBD1	TRBJ2-5
TGCAGCGTTAGGACAGGACTCGGGGGCTACACCTTC	CSVRTGLGGYTF	TRBV29-1	few	TRBD1	TRBJ1-2
TGTGCCAGCAGCCGGACCCGACAGGGAGCCACTGAAGCTTTCTTT	CASSRTRQGATEAFF	TRBV28	-	TRBD1	TRBJ1-1
TGCGCCAGCAGCTTCAACTACAATGAGCAGTTCTTC	CASSFNYNEQFF	TRBV5-1	-	-	TRBJ2-1
TGTGCCAGTAGTACCCAGGGAGGGACTGAAGCTTTCTTT	CASSTQGGTEAFF	TRBV19	-	-	TRBJ1-1
TGTGCCAGCAGCTGGACTAGCGGCGACACCGGGGAGCTGTTTTTT	CASSWTSGDTGELFF	TRBV5-6	-	TRBD2	TRBJ2-2
TGTGCCAGCAATCGCCCAGGGGGCGTTAGGAATGAGCAGTTCTTC	CASNRPGGVRNEQFF	TRBV28	-	TRBD1	TRBJ2-1
TGTGCCAGTAGTATCGGGAGCCTCACCTACACCTTC	CASSIGSLTYTF	TRBV19	-	-	TRBJ1-2
TGTGCCACGGAGACTAGCGGGAACTACGAGCAGTACTTC	CATETSGNYEQYF	TRBV28	-	TRBD2	TRBJ2-7
TGTGCCAGCAGCGTAGATGACACCCCCGGGGAGCTGTTTTTT	CASSVDDTPGELFF	TRBV9	-	-	TRBJ2-2